What follows describes a single T cell receptor beta chain. What this receptor recognizes is not known. No base quality values were provided; no much bigger clone lies one nucleotide off. This entry comes from a study of T-cell reconstitution after alpha-beta-depleted transplantation in children (dated by TCRdb to 2016 to 2018). At the level of the whole study: The study quantitatively tracked T-cell immune reconstitution after TCRalphabeta/CD19-depleted allogeneic hematopoietic cell transplantation in children using TCR repertoire profiling.

What the authors observed across the whole study: In some patients, the high TCRbeta diversity seen at day 60 was put down to recipient T cells and intrathymic progenitors that had survived conditioning. Hyperexpanded clone frequencies declined over subsequent months; after one year, T-cell counts and TCRbeta diversity were mostly attributed to newly produced T cells. The apparently early recovery of alphabetaT-cell counts about two months after transplant reportedly depended on only several hundred rapidly expanded clones that came from non-depleted graft cells.

The sample's treatment or condition label is to be understood as: allogeneic hematopoietic cell transplantation with graft depleted of TCRalphabeta T cells and CD19 B cells. The children who served as transplant recipients had been given grafts of TCRalphabeta/CD19-depleted allogeneic hematopoietic cells. At the junction V is shortened by 1 base and J by 4 bases, with 10 bases in between. The CDR3 sequence holds 14 residues, the cysteine and phenylalanine included. Kept here is only the CDR3 DNA, which spans 42 bases and is read in frame from base 1. CDR1 and CDR2 are read off the germline V gene (reference sequence) as SEHNR and FQNEAQ. The library was produced with PCR. Data came from an Illumina HiSeq 2500. To normalize quantification of the TCRbeta repertoire, the TCR libraries were built with molecular barcoding that relied on unique molecular identifiers. TCRdb passed the public sequencing reads through fastp at Q25 and MiXCR, retaining productive beta sequences. Merged by CDR3 protein, the rows form single entries marked with the most common genes and DNA. In this sample the table shows just under 350,000 distinct CDR3 sequences, 15% to 20% of which occur a single time. The ten biggest clones cover about 41% of the sample.

The chain employs TRBV7-9 and TRBJ2-5; no D segment can be confidently identified. This clonotype originated in a male patient aged 2 to 10 who had a stem cell transplant for acute lymphoblastic leukemia, so the T cells may come from the graft donor. The sequenced sample was PBMCs, mostly from graft donor cells, obtained 360 days after TCRalphabeta/CD19-depleted stem cell transplant. The DNA is as follows: TGTGCCAGCAGCTTAGTGTTGAGGCCAGAGACCCAGTACTTC. It translates as CASSLVLRPETQYF.